This TCR beta chain emerged from a study of blood T cell repertoires in COVID-19. The overall study: Some COVID-19 samples were acute and others convalescent; all came from the United States, Italy and Spain. The analysed material was cDNA or gDNA that came from T cells, B-cell-depleted T cells, or PBMCs.

The CDR3 contains 15 residues. Germline CDR1 reads MNHEY; CDR2 reads SVGAGI. V trimming: 10 bases; J trimming: 0 bases; junction bases outside the gene matches: 10. Assay: immunoSEQ multiplex PCR; the TCRdb copy retains only in-frame clones and omits some. The table lists fewer than 150,000 clones, around 83% of them singletons. Two consecutive negative NP/OP PCR tests, clearance, or resolved symptoms defined Cohort 3 recovery. The receptor's source is a man younger than 45 who had recovered from COVID-19. The chain uses TRBV6-5 and TRBJ2-3, with 7 bases identical to TRBD1. Sequenced sample: PBMCs or T cells enriched from blood (not recorded which). The CDR3 here is CATSIGGQSTDTQYF. For the CDR3, the DNA is TGTGCCACATCGATAGGGGGACAGAGCACAGATACGCAGTATTTT.